The present TCR beta chain was sequenced within a study of blood T cell repertoires in COVID-19. Measured with immunoSEQ multiplex PCR; TCRdb has only the in-frame clones, and not every one. There are approximately 210,000 clones in the sample; 75% to 85% occur only once, and about 4% lies in the top ten. The V end lost 3 bases, the J end lost 6 bases, and 14 bases lay between the germline ends. The length of the CDR3 is 14 residues. Per the germline V gene, CDR1 is LNHDA and CDR2 is SQIVND (reference sequence). Assignment of participants to cohorts was predicated upon participant-reported clinical history.

This receptor was identified in a man aged 30 to 39 with acute COVID-19. Input material: PBMCs or T cells enriched from blood (not recorded which). V and J are TRBV19 and TRBJ1-2; TRBD1 is a possible D gene (6 bases). The CDR3 loop reads CASSMAGGKNGYTF. The CDR3 bases are TGTGCCAGTAGTATGGCGGGGGGCAAGAATGGCTACACCTTC.